By its share, the clone carrying this T cell receptor beta chain is medium-sized. Because the library targeted alpha chains, this beta chain is an off-target read whose size means little. This sample was taken from a study of spatial heterogeneity in lung cancer. TCRdb passed the 5' RACE reads through MiXCR, listing each CDR3 protein once. The repertoire consists of approximately 12,000 distinct CDR3 sequences, with 6.2% occurring once and the leading ten covering 10% to 13%. Germline loops: CDR1 SGHTA, CDR2 FQGTGA. The length of the CDR3 is 14 residues. With 0 bases removed from V and 5 bases from J, the gap between germline ends came to 8 bases. Documented time point: sample taken at primary tumor resection. Unsorted samples of tumor, nontumor lung or frozen PBMC had their whole RNA sequenced.

The sample in question was normal lung tissue next to the tumor, obtained at surgery. This receptor was obtained from a male donor with early-stage non-small cell lung cancer. The chain joins TRBV7-3 to TRBJ2-1; perhaps TRBD1 as D (6 bases). The CDR3: CASSLTGADNEQFF. DNA of the CDR3: TGTGCCAGCAGCTTAACGGGGGCTGACAATGAGCAGTTCTTC.